Listed below are T cell receptor beta chains from one sample, sequenced in a study of T cell responses to AZD1222 COVID-19 vaccine. Using immunoSEQ multiplex PCR, the repertoire was profiled, and TCRdb retains in-frame clones only, with some absent. The data show roughly 190,000 clones, with more than 85% seen just once and 3% to 4% held by the top ten. Material: peripheral blood, obtained 28 days after the second AZD1222 dose. Every receptor here comes from an adult who received the AZD1222 COVID-19 vaccine. The CDR3 runs from the conserved cysteine through the conserved F or W. A D gene is named only where the DNA matches it firmly. Some rows have no size entry. The others give once, few or many, or a class for an expanded clone.

TRBJ2-3	-	-	17	TRBV9	CASSVGASSFRADTQYF	TGTGCCAGCAGCGTAGGAGCATCTAGCTTTCGTGCAGATACGCAGTATTTT
TRBJ2-2	-	-	16	TRBV5-1	CASSSETGSNTGELFF	TGCGCCAGCAGCTCCGAGACGGGATCGAACACCGGGGAGCTGTTTTTT
TRBJ2-1	once	-	16	TRBV7-9	CASSQSRRRANNEQFF	TGTGCCAGCAGCCAATCGCGGCGGCGGGCCAACAATGAGCAGTTCTTC
TRBJ1-1	-	-	17	TRBV2	CASSEALHPGMNTEAFF	TGTGCCAGCAGTGAAGCGCTTCATCCGGGTATGAACACTGAAGCTTTCTTT
TRBJ2-2	-	-	13	TRBV7-9	CASSFQVIGELFF	TGTGCCAGCAGTTTCCAAGTTATCGGGGAGCTGTTTTTT
TRBJ1-5	-	TRBD1	13	TRBV5-1	CASSPNRGQPQHF	TGCGCCAGCAGCCCTAACAGGGGGCAGCCCCAGCATTTT
TRBJ2-1	-	TRBD2	15	TRBV28	CASSSPGLAANEQFF	TGTGCCAGCAGTTCGCCTGGACTAGCGGCAAATGAGCAGTTCTTC
TRBJ2-7	-	TRBD1	14	TRBV4-1	CASSPQDRALEQYF	TGCGCCAGCAGCCCCCAGGACAGGGCTCTGGAGCAGTACTTC
TRBJ2-7	-	-	16	TRBV4-1	CASSQSRGSGAHEQYF	TGCGCCAGCAGCCAGTCGCGCGGATCAGGGGCCCACGAGCAGTACTTC
TRBJ2-5	-	TRBD1	13	TRBV10-3	CATQGQGQETQYF	TGTGCCACCCAAGGACAGGGGCAAGAGACCCAGTACTTC
TRBJ2-1	once	TRBD2	16	TRBV24-1	CATSDPTSGSYNEQFF	TGTGCCACCAGTGACCCGACTAGCGGCTCTTACAATGAGCAGTTCTTC
TRBJ1-2	once	-	16	TRBV7-9	CASSSSWDATSYGYTF	TGTGCCAGCAGCTCAAGTTGGGACGCAACATCCTATGGCTACACCTTC
TRBJ1-2	-	-	15	TRBV24-1	CATSELSGGRWGYTF	TGTGCCACCAGTGAACTGAGTGGGGGGCGCTGGGGCTACACCTTC
TRBJ2-7	-	TRBD2	16	TRBV6-2/TRBV6-3	CASTPPGLARSYEQYF	TGTGCCAGCACCCCCCCGGGACTAGCGAGGTCCTACGAGCAGTACTTC
TRBJ1-5	once	-	14	TRBV6-5	CASSYSHGGEPQHF	TGTGCCAGCAGTTACTCCCATGGAGGAGAGCCCCAGCATTTT
TRBJ1-1	-	-	18	TRBV13	CASSLVRQGFRRDTEAFF	TGTGCCAGCAGCTTAGTTCGGCAGGGTTTCCGTAGGGACACTGAAGCTTTCTTT
TRBJ2-2	-	-	15	TRBV6-5	CASSYSRGNTGELFF	TGTGCCAGCAGTTACTCCAGGGGAAACACCGGGGAGCTGTTTTTT
TRBJ1-5	-	TRBD1	17	TRBV19	CASKGAGGVYSNQPQHF	TGTGCCAGTAAGGGGGCCGGGGGCGTTTATAGCAATCAGCCCCAGCATTTT
TRBJ2-7	-	-	13	TRBV6-5	CASSYESSYEQYF	TGTGCCAGCAGTTATGAAAGCTCCTACGAGCAGTACTTC
TRBJ2-7	-	-	14	TRBV6-5	CASTLFRTVYEQYF	TGTGCCAGCACTTTATTTCGGACAGTCTACGAGCAGTACTTC
TRBJ2-7	-	-	13	TRBV5-1	CASSVGQPYEQYF	TGCGCCAGCAGCGTGGGACAACCCTACGAGCAGTACTTC
TRBJ2-1	once	-	16	TRBV18	CASSPLAESSYNEQFF	TGTGCCAGCTCACCACTAGCGGAGAGCTCCTACAATGAGCAGTTCTTC
TRBJ2-1	-	-	14	TRBV28	CASSPGQFYNEQFF	TGTGCCAGCAGCCCAGGACAGTTCTACAATGAGCAGTTCTTC
TRBJ1-1	few	TRBD1	13	TRBV7-9	CASSWTGGTEAFF	TGTGCCAGCAGCTGGACAGGGGGAACTGAAGCTTTCTTT
TRBJ2-1	-	-	15	TRBV5-1	CASSLGRGHNNEQFF	TGCGCCAGCAGCTTGGGGCGGGGACATAACAATGAGCAGTTCTTC
TRBJ2-7	-	TRBD1	15	TRBV7-3	CASSLDRGSPYEQYF	TGTGCCAGCAGCTTAGACAGGGGTTCTCCCTACGAGCAGTACTTC
TRBJ2-6	once	-	18	TRBV7-6	CASSYRPPRGSGANVLTF	TGTGCCAGCAGTTACCGACCTCCCCGGGGCTCTGGGGCCAACGTCCTGACTTTC
TRBJ1-2	-	TRBD1	15	TRBV5-1	CASSLRDRAFYGYTF	TGCGCCAGCAGCTTGAGGGACAGGGCCTTCTATGGCTACACCTTC
TRBJ1-1	-	-	13	TRBV5-5	CASSLFVGTEAFF	TGTGCCAGCAGCTTATTTGTGGGCACTGAAGCTTTCTTT
TRBJ1-3	-	-	15	TRBV7-9	CASSSQHSSGNTIYF	TGTGCCAGCAGCTCGCAACATAGCTCTGGAAACACCATATATTTT
TRBJ2-7	-	-	15	TRBV12-2	CASRSVGERTYEQYF	TGTGCAAGTCGCTCTGTTGGGGAGAGGACCTACGAGCAGTACTTC
TRBJ2-3	-	TRBD2	15	TRBV5-1	CASSSRERFTDTQYF	TGCGCCAGCAGCTCGCGGGAGAGATTCACAGATACGCAGTATTTT
TRBJ1-5	once	-	14	TRBV19	CASSIGGKGQPQHF	TGTGCCAGTAGTATAGGAGGGAAGGGTCAGCCCCAGCATTTT
TRBJ2-1	-	TRBD1	18	TRBV9	CASSRGTGISGSYNEQFF	TGTGCCAGCAGCCGAGGGACAGGGATAAGCGGTTCATACAATGAGCAGTTCTTC
TRBJ1-5	-	TRBD1	16	TRBV20-1	CSASRTGGRGNQPQHF	TGCAGTGCTAGTAGGACAGGGGGCCGGGGCAATCAGCCCCAGCATTTT
TRBJ2-7	few	-	13	TRBV4-1	CASSHGRSYEQYF	TGCGCCAGCAGCCACGGCCGCTCCTACGAGCAGTACTTC
TRBJ1-5	-	TRBD1	17	TRBV27	CASSSYGNRGPGEPQHF	TGTGCCAGCAGTTCTTACGGAAACAGGGGCCCGGGCGAGCCCCAGCATTTT
TRBJ1-1	-	TRBD1	16	TRBV7-9	CASSGGTGTTGTEAFF	TGTGCCAGCAGCGGCGGGACAGGGACAACCGGGACTGAAGCTTTCTTT
TRBJ2-6	-	-	18	TRBV19	CASSMGRGVHSGANVLTF	TGTGCCAGTAGTATGGGCAGGGGAGTCCACTCTGGGGCCAACGTCCTGACTTTC
TRBJ2-4	-	TRBD1	15	TRBV5-1	CASSLFRGSQNIQYF	TGCGCCAGCAGCTTATTCAGGGGGAGCCAAAACATTCAGTACTTC
TRBJ2-1	-	-	16	TRBV10-1	CASSEKEDRGYNEQFF	TGCGCCAGCAGTGAGAAGGAGGACCGTGGCTACAATGAGCAGTTCTTC
TRBJ2-3	-	TRBD2	19	TRBV4-1	CASSQFILPLAVGSDTQYF	TGCGCCAGCAGCCAGTTTATCCTCCCCCTAGCGGTGGGGTCAGATACGCAGTATTTT
TRBJ2-7	-	TRBD1	12	TRBV5-1	CASMGQGYEQYF	TGCGCCAGTATGGGACAGGGCTACGAGCAGTACTTC
TRBJ2-2	-	-	15	TRBV28	CASSQGSPNTGELFF	TGTGCCAGCAGTCAGGGGTCTCCTAACACCGGGGAGCTGTTTTTT
TRBJ2-1	-	-	14	TRBV29-1	CSVESRLAQNEQFF	TGCAGCGTTGAATCCCGGCTAGCACAAAATGAGCAGTTCTTC
TRBJ1-2	-	-	14	TRBV3-1/TRBV3-2	CASSTRLSGYGYTF	TGTGCCAGCAGCACTCGGCTATCGGGCTATGGCTACACCTTC
TRBJ1-1	-	TRBD1	13	TRBV24-1	CATRNRGNTEAFF	TGTGCCACCAGAAACAGGGGCAACACTGAAGCTTTCTTT
TRBJ2-5	-	-	15	TRBV7-9	CASSLPLGGGETQYF	TGTGCCAGCAGTTTACCCCTAGGTGGTGGGGAGACCCAGTACTTC
TRBJ2-3	-	-	15	TRBV29-1	CSVVAGQKMTDTQYF	TGCAGCGTTGTCGCGGGACAGAAAATGACAGATACGCAGTATTTT
TRBJ1-3	-	-	16	TRBV9	CASSRGFGGSGNTIYF	TGTGCCAGCAGTAGGGGATTTGGTGGCTCTGGAAACACCATATATTTT
TRBJ2-5	-	-	14	TRBV7-9	CASSPWEDQETQYF	TGTGCCAGCAGCCCGTGGGAAGATCAAGAGACCCAGTACTTC
TRBJ2-7	once	TRBD1	15	TRBV6-5	CASSYIRTGTYEQYF	TGTGCCAGCAGTTATATCCGGACAGGAACTTACGAGCAGTACTTC
TRBJ2-3	-	-	14	TRBV7-3	CASSLSLGTDTQYF	TGTGCCAGCAGCTTAAGTTTGGGCACAGATACGCAGTATTTT